Below, 2 T cell receptor beta chains from the same sample are listed, as sequenced in a study of cytomegalovirus exposure and HLA in healthy donors. Use of 60 Vbeta and 13 Jbeta primers characterized the PCR. Produced via immunoSEQ multiplex PCR; TCRdb's table is partial and in-frame only. The sample has 150,000 or so clones, roughly 80% seen once; the top ten hold around 6.5%. The sequenced sample consisted of PBMCs. The receptors derive from a male donor in good health and CMV-seropositive.

The chain recombines TRBV29-1 with TRBJ2-6; D is unresolved. The CDR3 covers 14 residues. V was trimmed by 4 bases and J by 0 bases, leaving 7 bases between them. Per the germline V gene, CDR1 is SQVTM and CDR2 is ANQGSEA. The CDR3 DNA follows: TGCAGCGTTGGGGCGCTCTCTGGGGCCAACGTCCTGACTTTC. It translates to CSVGALSGANVLTF.

The rearrangement joins TRBV2 to TRBJ2-3; the match to TRBD2 covers 12 bases. The germline gives CDR1 SNHLY, CDR2 FYNNEI. This CDR3 region has 15 residues. Losses at the gene ends were 5 bases for V and 3 bases for J; bases not matched to a gene: 3. Here the CDR3 reads CASSLAGGATDTQYF. CDR3 nucleotides: TGTGCCAGCAGTCTAGCGGGAGGGGCGACAGATACGCAGTATTTT.